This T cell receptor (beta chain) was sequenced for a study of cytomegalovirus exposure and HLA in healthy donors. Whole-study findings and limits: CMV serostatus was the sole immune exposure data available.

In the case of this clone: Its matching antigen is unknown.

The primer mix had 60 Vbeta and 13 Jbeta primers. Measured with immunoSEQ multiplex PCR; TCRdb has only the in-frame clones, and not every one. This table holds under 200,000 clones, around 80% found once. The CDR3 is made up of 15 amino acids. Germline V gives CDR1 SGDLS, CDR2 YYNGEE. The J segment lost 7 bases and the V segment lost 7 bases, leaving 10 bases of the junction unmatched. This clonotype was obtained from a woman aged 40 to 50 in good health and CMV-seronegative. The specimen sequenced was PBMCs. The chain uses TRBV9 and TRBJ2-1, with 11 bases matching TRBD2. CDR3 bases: TGTGCCAGCTCTCCAGCGGCTAGCGGGAGGAATGAGCAGTTCTTC. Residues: CASSPAASGRNEQFF.